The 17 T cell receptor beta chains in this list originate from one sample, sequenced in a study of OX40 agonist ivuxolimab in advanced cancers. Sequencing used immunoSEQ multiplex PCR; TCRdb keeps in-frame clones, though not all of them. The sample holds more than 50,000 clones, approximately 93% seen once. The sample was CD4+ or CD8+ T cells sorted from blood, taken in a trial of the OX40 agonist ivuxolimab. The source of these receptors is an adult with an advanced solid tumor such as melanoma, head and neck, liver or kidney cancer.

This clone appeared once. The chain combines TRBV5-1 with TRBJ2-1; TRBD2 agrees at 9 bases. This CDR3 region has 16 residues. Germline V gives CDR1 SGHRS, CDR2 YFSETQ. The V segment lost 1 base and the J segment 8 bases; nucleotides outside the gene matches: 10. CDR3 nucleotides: TGCGCCAGCAGCTTGAATACTGCGGGGGGGCTCGATGAGCAGTTCTTC. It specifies CASSLNTAGGLDEQFF. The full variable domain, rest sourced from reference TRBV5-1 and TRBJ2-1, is KAGVTQTPRYLIKTRGQQVTLSCSPISGHRSVSWYQQTPGQGLQFLFEYFSETQRNKGNFPGRFSGRQFSNSRSEMNVSTLELGDSALYLCASSLNTAGGLDEQFFGPGTRLTVL.

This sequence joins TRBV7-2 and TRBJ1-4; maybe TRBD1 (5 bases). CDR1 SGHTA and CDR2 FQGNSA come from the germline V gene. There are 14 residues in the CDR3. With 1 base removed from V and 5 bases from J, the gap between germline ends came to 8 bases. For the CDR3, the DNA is TGTGCCAGCAGCTTAGTATCAGGGAATGAAAAACTGTTTTTT. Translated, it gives CASSLVSGNEKLFF.

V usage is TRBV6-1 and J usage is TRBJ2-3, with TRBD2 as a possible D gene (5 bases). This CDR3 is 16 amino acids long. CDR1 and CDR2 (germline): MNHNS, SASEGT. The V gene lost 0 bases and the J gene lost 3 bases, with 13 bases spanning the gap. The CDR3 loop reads CASSEAQLRVTDTQYF. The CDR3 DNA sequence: TGTGCCAGCAGTGAAGCCCAGTTGAGGGTAACAGATACGCAGTATTTT.

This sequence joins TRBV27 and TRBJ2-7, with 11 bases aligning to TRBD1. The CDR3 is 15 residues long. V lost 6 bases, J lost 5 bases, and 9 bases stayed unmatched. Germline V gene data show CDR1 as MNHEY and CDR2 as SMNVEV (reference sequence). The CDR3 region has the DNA TGTGCCAGCAGGGGCTCGGGACAGGGGGGCCACGAGCAGTACTTC. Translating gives CASRGSGQGGHEQYF.

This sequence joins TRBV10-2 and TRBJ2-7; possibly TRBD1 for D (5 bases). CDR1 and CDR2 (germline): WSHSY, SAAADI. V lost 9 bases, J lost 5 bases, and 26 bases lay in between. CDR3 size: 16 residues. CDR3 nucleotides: TGCGCCAGTTGGCCCGTAAGGGGCGTCACTTCGGACGAGCAGTACTTC. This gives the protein CASWPVRGVTSDEQYF.

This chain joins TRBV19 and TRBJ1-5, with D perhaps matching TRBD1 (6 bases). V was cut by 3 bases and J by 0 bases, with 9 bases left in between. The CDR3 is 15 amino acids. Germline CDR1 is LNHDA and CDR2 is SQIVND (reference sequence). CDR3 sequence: CASSMYRDSNQPQHF. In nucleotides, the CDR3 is TGTGCCAGTAGTATGTACAGGGATAGCAATCAGCCCCAGCATTTT.

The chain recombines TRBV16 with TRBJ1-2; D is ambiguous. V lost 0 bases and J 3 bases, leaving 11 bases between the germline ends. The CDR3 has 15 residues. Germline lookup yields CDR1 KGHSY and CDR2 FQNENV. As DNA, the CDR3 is TGTGCCAGCAGCCAATCATGGCAGACGTACTATGGCTACACCTTC. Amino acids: CASSQSWQTYYGYTF.

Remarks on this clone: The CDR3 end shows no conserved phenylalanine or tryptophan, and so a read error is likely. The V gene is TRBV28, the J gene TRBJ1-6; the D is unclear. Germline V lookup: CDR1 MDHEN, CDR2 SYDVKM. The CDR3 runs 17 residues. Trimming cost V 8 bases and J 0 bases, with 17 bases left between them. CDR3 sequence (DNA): TGTGCCAGCTGTCCCTGGTCGGTTAGCTCCTATAATTCACCCCTCCACCTT. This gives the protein CASCPWSVSSYNSPLHL.

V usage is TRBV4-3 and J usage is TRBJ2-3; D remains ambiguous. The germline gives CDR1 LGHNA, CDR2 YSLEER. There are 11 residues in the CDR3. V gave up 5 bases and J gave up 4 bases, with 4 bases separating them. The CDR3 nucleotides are TGCGCCAGCAGCTTAGCAGATACGCAGTATTTT. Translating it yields CASSLADTQYF.

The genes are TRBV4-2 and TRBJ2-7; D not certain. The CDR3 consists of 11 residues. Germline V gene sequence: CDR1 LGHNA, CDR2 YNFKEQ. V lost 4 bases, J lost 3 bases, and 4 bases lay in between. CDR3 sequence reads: CASSRNYEQYF. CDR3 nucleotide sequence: TGTGCCAGCAGCCGAAACTACGAGCAGTACTTC.

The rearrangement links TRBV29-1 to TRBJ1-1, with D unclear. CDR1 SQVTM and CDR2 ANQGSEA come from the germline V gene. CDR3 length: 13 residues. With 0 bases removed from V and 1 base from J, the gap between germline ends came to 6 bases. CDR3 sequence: CSVEDWENTEAFF. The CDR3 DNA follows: TGCAGCGTTGAAGACTGGGAGAACACTGAAGCTTTCTTT.

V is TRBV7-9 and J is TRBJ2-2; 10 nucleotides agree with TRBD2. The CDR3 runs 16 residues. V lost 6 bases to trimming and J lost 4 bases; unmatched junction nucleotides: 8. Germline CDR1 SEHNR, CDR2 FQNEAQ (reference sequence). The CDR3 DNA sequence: TGTGCCAGCAGTATAGGTAGCGGGAGGTCCACCGGGGAGCTGTTTTTT. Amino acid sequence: CASSIGSGRSTGELFF.

The DNA for the CDR3 is TGTGCCAGCAGCCGCGGACAGGGGGCATTTGGAGCTTTCTTT. Translating gives CASSRGQGAFGAFF. The J gene is TRBJ1-1, the V gene TRBV6-5; 11 nucleotides align to TRBD1. Trimming removed 6 bases from V and 10 bases from J; junction bases left unmatched: 10. Germline CDR1 is MNHEY and CDR2 is SVGAGI. CDR3 size: 14 residues.

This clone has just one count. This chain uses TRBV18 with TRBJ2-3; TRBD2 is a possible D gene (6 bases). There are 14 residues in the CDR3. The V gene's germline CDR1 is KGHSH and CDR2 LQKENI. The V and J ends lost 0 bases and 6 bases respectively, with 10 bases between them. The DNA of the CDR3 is TGTGCCAGCTCACCACCGGCGGGGAGGGATACGCAGTATTTT. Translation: CASSPPAGRDTQYF.

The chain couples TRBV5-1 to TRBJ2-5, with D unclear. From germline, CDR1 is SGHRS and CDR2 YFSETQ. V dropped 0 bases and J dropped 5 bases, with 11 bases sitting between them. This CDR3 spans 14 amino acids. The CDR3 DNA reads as TGCGCCAGCAGCTTGGTTCCGGAATGGGAGACCCAGTACTTC. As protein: CASSLVPEWETQYF.

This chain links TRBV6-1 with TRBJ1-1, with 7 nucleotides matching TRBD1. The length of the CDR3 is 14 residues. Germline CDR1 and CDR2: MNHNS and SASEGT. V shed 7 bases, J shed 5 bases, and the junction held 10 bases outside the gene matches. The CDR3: CASKRIQGRTEAFF. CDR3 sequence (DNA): TGTGCCAGCAAACGAATACAGGGGAGGACTGAAGCTTTCTTT.

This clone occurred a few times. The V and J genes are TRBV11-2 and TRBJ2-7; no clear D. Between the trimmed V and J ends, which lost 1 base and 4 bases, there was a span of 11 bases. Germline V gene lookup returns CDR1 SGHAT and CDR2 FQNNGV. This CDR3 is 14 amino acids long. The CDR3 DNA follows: TGTGCCAGCAGCTTAGTGTCCAGGAATTACGAGCAGTACTTC. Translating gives CASSLVSRNYEQYF.